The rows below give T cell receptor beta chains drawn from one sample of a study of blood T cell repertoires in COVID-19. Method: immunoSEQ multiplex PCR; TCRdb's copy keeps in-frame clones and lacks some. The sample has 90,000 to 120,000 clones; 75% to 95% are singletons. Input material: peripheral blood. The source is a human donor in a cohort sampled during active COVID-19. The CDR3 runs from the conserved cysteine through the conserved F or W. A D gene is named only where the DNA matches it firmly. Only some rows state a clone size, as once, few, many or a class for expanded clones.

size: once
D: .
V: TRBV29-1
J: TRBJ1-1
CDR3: CRARWGGSEAFF
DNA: TGCAGGGCTCGGTGGGGGGGTTCTGAAGCTTTCTTT

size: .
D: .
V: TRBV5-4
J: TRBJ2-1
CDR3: CASSLATYNEQFF
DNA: TGTGCCAGCAGCTTGGCTACCTACAATGAGCAGTTCTTC

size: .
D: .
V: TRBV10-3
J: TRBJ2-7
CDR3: CAISESEGVEQYF
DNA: TGTGCCATCAGTGAGTCGGAGGGTGTTGAGCAGTACTTC

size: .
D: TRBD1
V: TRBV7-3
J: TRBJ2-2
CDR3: CASSFTETGESNTGELFF
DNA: TGTGCCAGCAGCTTCACCGAGACAGGGGAATCGAACACCGGGGAGCTGTTTTTT

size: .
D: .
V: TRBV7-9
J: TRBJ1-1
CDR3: CASSGHYTEAFF
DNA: TGTGCCAGCAGTGGACATTACACTGAAGCTTTCTTT

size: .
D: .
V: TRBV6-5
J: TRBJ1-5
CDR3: CASSSSTGNQPQHF
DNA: .

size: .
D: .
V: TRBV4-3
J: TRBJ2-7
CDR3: CASSQDSSGHPYEQYF
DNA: TGCGCCAGCAGCCAAGATTCGAGCGGGCATCCCTACGAGCAGTACTTC

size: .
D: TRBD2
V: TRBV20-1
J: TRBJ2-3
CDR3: CSASLAGGGTDTQYF
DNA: TGCAGTGCTAGTTTGGCGGGAGGGGGGACAGATACGCAGTATTTT

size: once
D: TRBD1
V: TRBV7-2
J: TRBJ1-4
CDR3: CASSLVGTATNEKLFF
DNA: TGTGCCAGCAGCTTAGTGGGGACAGCAACTAATGAAAAACTGTTTTTT

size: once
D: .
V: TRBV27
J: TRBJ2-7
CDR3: CASSLADSYEQYF
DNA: TGTGCCAGCAGTTTAGCGGATTCCTACGAGCAGTACTTC

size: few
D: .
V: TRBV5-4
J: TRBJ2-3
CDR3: CASSLEGARGGKQYF
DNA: TGTGCCAGCAGCTTGGAAGGGGCGCGGGGTGGTAAGCAGTATTTT

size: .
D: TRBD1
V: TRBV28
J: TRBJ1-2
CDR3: CASSPLTGGIGYTF
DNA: TGTGCCAGCAGCCCCTTGACAGGGGGGATTGGCTACACCTTC

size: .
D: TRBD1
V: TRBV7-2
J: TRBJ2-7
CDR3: CASSSQGRYYEQYF
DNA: TGTGCCAGCAGCTCACAGGGGCGGTACTACGAGCAGTACTTC

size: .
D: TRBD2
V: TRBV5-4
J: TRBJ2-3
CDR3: CASSLRLAGTDTQYF
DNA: TGTGCCAGCAGCTTGAGGCTAGCGGGCACAGATACGCAGTATTTT

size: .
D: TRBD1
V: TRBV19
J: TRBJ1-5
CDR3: CASNGQGGIWNQPQHF
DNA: TGTGCCAGTAATGGACAGGGGGGCATTTGGAATCAGCCCCAGCATTTT

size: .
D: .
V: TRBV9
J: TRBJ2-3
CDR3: CASSVISGNTQYF
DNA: TGTGCCAGCAGCGTTATTTCAGGAAACACGCAGTATTTT

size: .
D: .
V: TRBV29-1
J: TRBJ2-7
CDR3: CSVEDQEGPSLEQYF
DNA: TGCAGCGTTGAAGATCAGGAGGGCCCCTCTCTCGAGCAGTACTTC

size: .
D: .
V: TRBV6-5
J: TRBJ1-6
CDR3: CASRGPLGPTSPLHF
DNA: TGTGCCAGCAGGGGCCCACTGGGGCCTACCTCACCCCTCCACTTT

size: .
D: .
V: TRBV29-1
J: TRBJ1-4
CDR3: CSVAASWGLGEKLFF
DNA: TGCAGCGTTGCAGCTTCTTGGGGGCTTGGGGAAAAACTGTTTTTT

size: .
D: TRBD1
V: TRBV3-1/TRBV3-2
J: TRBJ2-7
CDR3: CASSQARQGVYEQYF
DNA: TGTGCCAGCAGCCAAGCTAGACAGGGGGTCTACGAGCAGTACTTC

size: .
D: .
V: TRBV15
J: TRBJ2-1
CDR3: CATSSRGTYNEQFF
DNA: TGTGCCACCTCATCACGGGGAACCTACAATGAGCAGTTCTTC

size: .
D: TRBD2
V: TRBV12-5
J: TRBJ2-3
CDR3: CASGLSGLALSTDTQYF
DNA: TGTGCTAGTGGTTTGTCGGGACTAGCGTTGAGCACAGATACGCAGTATTTT

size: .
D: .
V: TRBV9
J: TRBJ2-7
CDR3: CASSVGYGRANSYEQYF
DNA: TGTGCCAGCAGCGTAGGGTATGGCAGGGCAAACTCCTACGAGCAGTACTTC

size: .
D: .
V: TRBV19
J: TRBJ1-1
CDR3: CASSMGRGAFF
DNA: TGTGCCAGTAGTATGGGCAGGGGAGCTTTCTTT

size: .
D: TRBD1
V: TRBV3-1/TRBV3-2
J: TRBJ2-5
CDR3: CASTPDRGVAETQYF
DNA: TGTGCCAGCACCCCGGACAGGGGGGTCGCAGAGACCCAGTACTTC

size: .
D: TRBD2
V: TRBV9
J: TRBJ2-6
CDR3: CASSVGGLAGRSGANVLTF
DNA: TGTGCCAGCAGCGTAGGAGGTCTAGCGGGGCGCTCTGGGGCCAACGTCCTGACTTTC

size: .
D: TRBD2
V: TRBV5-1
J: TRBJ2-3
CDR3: CASSWETSGRSQDTQYF
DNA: TGCGCCAGCAGCTGGGAGACTAGCGGGAGATCGCAAGATACGCAGTATTTT

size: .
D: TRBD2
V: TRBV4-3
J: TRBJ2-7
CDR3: CASSQDRASGMTYEQYF
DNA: TGCGCCAGCAGCCAAGATAGGGCTAGCGGGATGACCTACGAGCAGTACTTC

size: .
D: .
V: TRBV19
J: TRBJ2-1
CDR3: CASRSIGVREQFF
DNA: TGTGCCAGTAGGTCTATCGGGGTGAGGGAGCAGTTCTTC

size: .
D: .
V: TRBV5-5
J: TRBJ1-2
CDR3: CASSPSGRAWSYGYTF
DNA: TGTGCCAGCAGCCCTAGCGGCAGGGCCTGGTCCTATGGCTACACCTTC

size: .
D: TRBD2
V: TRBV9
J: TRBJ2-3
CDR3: CASSVPRGGTDTQYF
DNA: TGTGCCAGCAGCGTCCCCCGGGGGGGCACAGATACGCAGTATTTT

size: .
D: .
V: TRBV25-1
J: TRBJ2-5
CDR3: CASSSGTWYQETQYF
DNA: TGTGCCAGCAGCTCCGGGACATGGTACCAAGAGACCCAGTACTTC

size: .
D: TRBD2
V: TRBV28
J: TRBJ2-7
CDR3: CASTWTSGRSGWVEQYF
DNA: TGTGCCAGCACCTGGACTAGCGGGAGAAGTGGTTGGGTCGAGCAGTACTTC

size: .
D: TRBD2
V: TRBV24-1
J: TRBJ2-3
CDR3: CATSDYPTSANTDTQYF
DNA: TGTGCCACCAGTGACTACCCGACTAGCGCAAACACAGATACGCAGTATTTT

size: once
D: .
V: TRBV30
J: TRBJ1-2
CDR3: CAWGRQKNYGYTF
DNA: TGTGCCTGGGGCCGACAGAAAAACTATGGCTACACCTTC

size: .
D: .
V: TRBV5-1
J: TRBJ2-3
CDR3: CASSSGQGSTDTQYF
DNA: TGCGCCAGCAGCTCGGGCCAGGGGAGCACAGATACGCAGTATTTT

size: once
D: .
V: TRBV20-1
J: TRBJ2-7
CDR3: CSASLSRGGEKYEQYF
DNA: TGCAGTGCTAGTCTCAGTAGGGGGGGGGAAAAGTACGAGCAGTACTTC

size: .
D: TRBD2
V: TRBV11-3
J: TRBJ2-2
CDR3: CASSGTSGRANTGELFF
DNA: TGTGCCAGCAGCGGGACTAGCGGGAGGGCGAACACCGGGGAGCTGTTTTTT

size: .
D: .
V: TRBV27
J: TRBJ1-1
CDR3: CASSLGSLTEAFF
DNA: TGTGCCAGCAGTCTGGGCAGTCTGACTGAAGCTTTCTTT

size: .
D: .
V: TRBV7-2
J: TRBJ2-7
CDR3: CASSFGTYLARPGYEQYF
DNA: TGTGCCAGCAGCTTCGGAACGTATCTTGCACGACCAGGCTACGAGCAGTACTTC

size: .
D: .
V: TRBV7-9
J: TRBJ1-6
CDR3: CASSPDTLNSPLHF
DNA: TGTGCCAGCAGCCCGGACACGTTGAATTCACCCCTCCACTTT

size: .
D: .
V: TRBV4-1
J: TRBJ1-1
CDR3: CASSQNVRASEAFF
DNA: TGCGCCAGCAGCCAGAATGTCAGGGCTTCTGAAGCTTTCTTT

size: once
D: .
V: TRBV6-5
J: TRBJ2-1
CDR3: CASSAKSGSDEQFF
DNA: TGTGCCAGCAGCGCTAAATCGGGTAGCGATGAGCAGTTCTTC

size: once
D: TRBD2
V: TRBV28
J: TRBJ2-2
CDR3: CASSLTAGGSATGELFF
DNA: TGTGCCAGCAGTTTAACCGCGGGGGGGTCGGCTACCGGGGAGCTGTTTTTT